This T cell receptor beta chain was obtained from a study of blood T cell repertoires in COVID-19. The CDR3 covers 17 residues. V lost 3 bases and J lost 1, with 20 bases in between. Germline V CDR1 and CDR2: SGHNT, YYREEE (reference sequence). TCRdb keeps only in-frame clones here, not all; method: immunoSEQ multiplex PCR. Of 180,000 or so clones listed, about four fifths were seen once; the top ten hold roughly 7.7%. The V and J genes are TRBV5-4 and TRBJ2-7; possibly TRBD1 for D (6 bases). This clonotype was sampled from a middle-aged man who had recovered from COVID-19. Sequencing was carried out using peripheral blood. The CDR3 DNA sequence: TGTGCCAGCAGCTCGTCGTTCCAGGGGTGGGGATCCTACGAGCAGTACTTC. Translation: CASSSSFQGWGSYEQYF.